This T cell receptor (beta chain) originates from a study of blood T cell repertoires in COVID-19 (dated by TCRdb to 2020 to 2021). In the study overall: Samples from collaborators originated in the United States, Italy and Spain and spanned both the acute and convalescent phases of COVID-19. The prospective study material was composed of cDNA or gDNA derived from T cells, B-cell-depleted T cells, or PBMCs. The dataset comprised deeply sampled blood TCRbeta repertoires from subjects exposed to, actively infected with, or recovered from COVID-19. A freely available public database, intended as a resource for researchers studying the immune response to SARS-CoV-2, is where the repertoires were released. Samples came from the ongoing ImmuneRACE study (first 160 participants) plus 1,254 subjects from 6 global collaborators. Sample metadata almost always included a de-identified subject ID, COVID-19 status, age in years and sex. Where available, HLA class I and class II types were obtained from metadata supplied by the sample provider rather than from assay-based typing. Summary of the overall study and its limitations: How much clinical and demographic metadata was included differed by source and by participant, and the metadata was provided uncurated.

Collaborating institutions collected whole blood in K2EDTA tubes following their own protocols. For TCRbeta analysis, collaborator samples were shipped as frozen whole blood, as isolated PBMCs, or as DNA extracted from either sample type. In regard to this clone: Its antigen remains undetermined. Base qualities are not provided; no much larger clone lies one nucleotide away.

The immunoSEQ Assay, a bias-controlled multiplex PCR, was used to amplify TCRbeta CDR3 regions from genomic DNA. As for how the authors treated the data: Nucleated cell counts per sample were estimated from amplification of reference gene primers within the assay. To quantify the absolute abundance of each unique TCRbeta CDR3 rearrangement, sequence reads were collapsed and filtered. For each sample, productive Simpson clonality was calculated by taking the square root of Simpson's diversity index across productive rearrangements. What TCRdb holds here is the immuneACCESS table cut down to in-frame rearrangements. Part of the clones is not present; checked against another copy, under half of the missing clones reflect an unresolved V gene, and the others are unexplained. D and trimming come from the DNA, and the V and J calls and clone size come from that table. The table for this sample lists 65,000 to 85,000 clones; 80% to 90% of them were counted only once. In total, the top ten clones hold roughly 2.3% of the sample.

The V end loses 2 bases and the J end loses 3 bases, and a stretch of 8 bases separates them. From the cysteine up to the phenylalanine, the CDR3 has a length of 14 residues. The DNA shown is the 42-base CDR3, in frame from base 1. The germline V gene sets CDR1 to SGHRS and CDR2 to YFSETQ. The rearrangement combines TRBV5-1 with TRBJ2-2; a weak D assignment points to TRBD2 (5 bases agree). The sequenced material came from peripheral blood. The TCR comes from a human donor in a cohort sampled during active COVID-19. CDR3 protein: CASSFIGDTGELFF. The nucleotide sequence is TGCGCCAGCAGCTTTATCGGGGACACCGGGGAGCTGTTTTTT.